This is a list of T cell receptor beta chains from one sample in a study of human T cells and chemical hapten exposure. MiXCR, run by TCRdb on the RACE reads, gives a single entry per CDR3 protein. This sample has approximately 84,000 distinct CDR3 sequences, with around 10% found just once. This specimen consisted of whole blood, obtained in connection with sensitization to the hapten diphenylcyclopropenone (DPC). The receptors come from a man between 18 and 29 years old with alopecia areata. Some clones in this sample may be carry-over from other donors' samples. CDR3s include the opening cysteine and the closing phenylalanine or tryptophan. A D gene is named only where the DNA matches it firmly.

v_gene: TRBV9
d_gene: TRBD2
j_gene: TRBJ2-1
CDR3aa: CASSVGFASGEYNEQFF

v_gene: TRBV7-8
d_gene: TRBD1
j_gene: TRBJ1-2
CDR3aa: CASSLEGRGHYGYTF

v_gene: TRBV5-1
d_gene: TRBD1
j_gene: TRBJ1-2
CDR3aa: CASSGGQGVNYGYTF

v_gene: TRBV27
d_gene: TRBD1
j_gene: TRBJ1-5
CDR3aa: CASRRQGSQPQHF

v_gene: TRBV6-2/TRBV6-3
d_gene: NA
j_gene: TRBJ1-2
CDR3aa: CASSYKVGYGYTF

v_gene: TRBV18
d_gene: NA
j_gene: TRBJ1-3
CDR3aa: CASSPGRSSGITIYF

v_gene: TRBV29-1
d_gene: NA
j_gene: TRBJ1-2
CDR3aa: CSAEGNYGYTF

v_gene: TRBV19
d_gene: NA
j_gene: TRBJ2-3
CDR3aa: CASSLGTADTQYF

v_gene: TRBV3-1
d_gene: NA
j_gene: TRBJ2-1
CDR3aa: CASSQEEGSRTEQFF

v_gene: TRBV6-5
d_gene: NA
j_gene: TRBJ2-5
CDR3aa: CASSYSASQETQYF

v_gene: TRBV4-1
d_gene: NA
j_gene: TRBJ2-7
CDR3aa: CASSRQRRGDHEQYF

v_gene: TRBV27
d_gene: TRBD1
j_gene: TRBJ2-1
CDR3aa: CASSFGTGGLNEQFF

v_gene: TRBV7-2
d_gene: TRBD2
j_gene: TRBJ2-2
CDR3aa: CASSQIAGGYTGELFF

v_gene: TRBV9
d_gene: NA
j_gene: TRBJ1-1
CDR3aa: CASSQGTVNTEAFF

v_gene: TRBV15
d_gene: NA
j_gene: TRBJ1-6
CDR3aa: CATSSSNSPLHF

v_gene: TRBV9
d_gene: TRBD1
j_gene: TRBJ1-1
CDR3aa: CASSFLQGDTEAFF

v_gene: TRBV7-9
d_gene: TRBD1
j_gene: TRBJ1-2
CDR3aa: CASSPTGDGGYTF

v_gene: TRBV11-2
d_gene: NA
j_gene: TRBJ2-1
CDR3aa: CASSSRPRTDYNEQFF

v_gene: TRBV20-1
d_gene: NA
j_gene: TRBJ1-3
CDR3aa: CSARSTGQTSSGNTIYF

v_gene: TRBV25-1
d_gene: NA
j_gene: TRBJ1-1
CDR3aa: CATHRGPEAFF

v_gene: TRBV19
d_gene: TRBD1
j_gene: TRBJ2-3
CDR3aa: CASSKGQPRRTDTQYF

v_gene: TRBV11-3
d_gene: TRBD1
j_gene: TRBJ1-1
CDR3aa: CASSDRGRNTEAFF

v_gene: TRBV3-1
d_gene: NA
j_gene: TRBJ1-1
CDR3aa: CASSQSDINTEAFF

v_gene: TRBV4-3
d_gene: TRBD1
j_gene: TRBJ2-7
CDR3aa: CASSQFTGDEQYF

v_gene: TRBV29-1
d_gene: NA
j_gene: TRBJ1-1
CDR3aa: CSAWDSQNTEAFF

v_gene: TRBV10-3
d_gene: NA
j_gene: TRBJ1-1
CDR3aa: CAISEDRPGNTEAFF

v_gene: TRBV7-3
d_gene: NA
j_gene: TRBJ2-2
CDR3aa: CASSRRTTGELFF

v_gene: TRBV11-1
d_gene: TRBD1
j_gene: TRBJ2-7
CDR3aa: CASSLMTGGNYEQYF

v_gene: TRBV7-2
d_gene: NA
j_gene: TRBJ1-3
CDR3aa: CASSLAGAENTIYF

v_gene: TRBV27
d_gene: NA
j_gene: TRBJ2-7
CDR3aa: CASSPLEGRYEQYF

v_gene: TRBV5-4
d_gene: TRBD1
j_gene: TRBJ2-7
CDR3aa: CASSRDRGDYEQYF

v_gene: TRBV28
d_gene: NA
j_gene: TRBJ1-1
CDR3aa: CASSAANEAFF

v_gene: TRBV5-1
d_gene: NA
j_gene: TRBJ2-5
CDR3aa: CASSLLGQRETQYF

v_gene: TRBV6-4
d_gene: NA
j_gene: TRBJ2-2
CDR3aa: CASSDRTNTGELFF

v_gene: TRBV29-1
d_gene: TRBD1
j_gene: TRBJ1-4
CDR3aa: CSGQGTNEKLFF

v_gene: TRBV12-3/TRBV12-4
d_gene: NA
j_gene: TRBJ1-4
CDR3aa: CASSFAGPATNEKLFF

v_gene: TRBV4-2
d_gene: NA
j_gene: TRBJ2-7
CDR3aa: CASSQEQGTNEQYF